Detailed here is one TCR beta chain. This entry belongs to a study of blood T cell repertoires in COVID-19. The wider study: Donors in the United States, Italy and Spain gave samples during acute or convalescent COVID-19. PBMCs, B-cell-depleted T cells, or T cells were the source of the cDNA or gDNA that made up the material.

The germline gives CDR1 MNHEY, CDR2 SMNVEV (reference sequence). The CDR3 runs to 15 residues. V dropped 5 bases and J dropped 3; count of bases not matched to a gene: 8. Per the original methods: Amplification of reference gene primers provided the estimated nucleated cell counts. Profiled with immunoSEQ multiplex PCR; TCRdb holds only in-frame clones, not every one. V, J and clone size reflect that table, while D and trimming were determined from the DNA. This table holds approximately 100,000 clones, about 85% found once. The chain combines TRBV27 with TRBJ1-2, with 8 bases fitting TRBD1. The source is a human donor in a cohort sampled during active COVID-19. The sequenced sample was peripheral blood. Written as DNA, the CDR3 is TGTGCCAGCAGTACAGGGACAGGAGGATACTATGGCTACACCTTC. Its translation: CASSTGTGGYYGYTF.